The table lists the clone carrying this T cell receptor beta chain with a few counts. Antigen: not known. The source of the sample is a study of T cells after yellow fever vaccination. They built TCR cDNA with 5'RACE template switching, a step that put in a universal primer site and UMIs. A single record per CDR3 protein comes from TCRdb applying MiXCR to the 5' RACE reads. The table lists approximately 170,000 distinct CDR3 sequences, 9.5% to 12% of them singletons. CDR3 size: 16 residues. The germline gives CDR1 SGDLS, CDR2 YYNGEE. With 1 base removed from V and 2 bases from J, the gap between germline ends came to 10 bases. Findings and limits, study-wide: The booster response re-showed most primary clones: roughly 97% CD4, approximately 86% CD8. CD4 and CD8 compartments shared a small share of clonotypes.

The genes are TRBV9 and TRBJ2-6; tentatively, D is TRBD2 (6 bases). The input for sequencing was CD8+ T cells sorted from PBMCs, taken 15 days after the yellow fever booster vaccination. The clonotype comes from a man between 18 and 35 years old who received the YFV17D yellow fever vaccine. Here the CDR3 DNA reads TGTGCCAGCAGCGTAAGGCGGGATCCTGGGGCCAACGTCCTGACTTTC. Encoded protein: CASSVRRDPGANVLTF.